The 19 T cell receptor beta chains below all came from one sample that was sequenced in a study of tumor and adjacent non-tumor tissue in lung cancer. This sample's RNA came from whole unsorted tissue. This non-tumor lung sample came from over 3 cm beyond the tumor edge. Three rounds of nested PCR, following a modified ARM-PCR protocol, produced the TCRbeta library. MiXCR, applied by TCRdb to the multiplex PCR reads, yields one record per CDR3 protein. The top ten hold under 45% of the sample, which has roughly 69,000 distinct CDR3 sequences, under 80% seen once. Sequenced material: distant non-tumor lung tissue. These receptors all come from a man in his sixties with non-small cell lung cancer.

Notes on this clonotype: Its ends do not fully match the called genes, so a read error is possible. The V gene is TRBV6-5, the J gene TRBJ1-3; D remains unclear. This CDR3 has 16 residues. Germline V gives CDR1 MNHEY, CDR2 SVGAGI. CDR3 residues: CASSYLGANSGNIIYF. The CDR3 DNA reads TGTGCCAGCAGTTACTTAGGAGCTAACTCTGGAAACATCATATATTTT.

In the case of this clonotype: The junction does not match germline at one end; this may be a read error. The chain carries TRBV29-1 and TRBJ2-7; TRBD2 is a possible D gene (7 bases). Germline V gene sequence: CDR1 SQVTM, CDR2 ANQGSEA. The CDR3 has 14 residues. The CDR3 region has the DNA TGCAACGTTGAAGATAGGGGGACTATTTACGAGCAATACTTC. Translation: CNVEDRGTIYEQYF.

A remark on this clonotype: Germline is not matched at one junction end, which may reflect a read error. The chain uses TRBV29-1 and TRBJ1-5; D unresolved. CDR1 and CDR2 (germline): SQVTM, ANQGSEA. CDR3 length equals 13 residues. CDR3 in amino acids: CNVGRGADQPQHF. The CDR3 DNA reads TGCAACGTTGGTCGGGGAGCAGACCAGCCCCAGCATTTT.

In this sample, this clonotype turned up once. An end of the junction differs from the germline gene, which may be a read error. The chain has TRBV11-3 and TRBJ2-3, with a weak D call TRBD2 (5 bases). The germline V gene has CDR1 SGHNT and CDR2 YENEEA. The CDR3 length is 16 residues. CDR3: CVSNSGLADSIDMQYF. CDR3 bases: TGTGTCAGCAACTCCGGGCTAGCAGATAGCATAGATATGCAGTATTTT.

Worth noting for this clonotype: One end of the junction fails to match germline, which may point to a read error. This chain joins TRBV4-1 and TRBJ2-5, with D uncertain. The CDR3 is made up of 14 amino acids. Per germline, CDR1 MGHRA and CDR2 YSYEKL. The CDR3 region has the DNA TGCGCCGGCAGCCGAGATCTGGGTGTAGAGACCCAGTACTTC. Residues: CAGSRDLGVETQYF.

In the case of this clonotype: A much larger clone lies a single base off, so this may be a read error. This chain links TRBV15 with TRBJ2-5; D is possibly TRBD1 or TRBD2 (5 bases each). Per germline, CDR1 LNHNV and CDR2 YYDKDF (reference sequence). Trimming took 5 bases from V and 5 from J, leaving 21 bases between them. The CDR3 covers 16 residues. CDR3 sequence reads: CATSVWDVGHVETQYF. As DNA, the CDR3 is TGTGCCACCAGCGTTTGGGACGTCGGTCATGTGGAGACCCAGTACTTC.

The table lists this clonotype with a few counts. At one end, the junction sequence differs from germline, possibly due to a read error. The chain has TRBV5-1 and TRBJ2-1, with D tentatively TRBD2 (6 bases). The germline gives CDR1 SGHRS, CDR2 YFSETQ. The CDR3 has 15 residues. The CDR3 DNA is TGCGCCATCAGCCCCCAGCCCGGGAGTGGCAATGAGCAGTTCTTC. This translates into CAISPQPGSGNEQFF.

The gene calls are TRBV12-3 or TRBV12-4 and TRBJ2-7, with 12 bases aligning to TRBD2. The CDR3 loop spans 16 amino acids. The V and J ends lost 5 bases and 8 bases, in that order; junction bases with no gene match: 13. CDR3 bases: TGTGCCAGCAGTCGGGCTAGCGGGAGGGCCATCCACCAGCAGTACTTC. Protein sequence: CASSRASGRAIHQQYF.

A remark on this clonotype: An end of the junction differs from the germline gene, which may be a read error. V is TRBV29-1 and J is TRBJ2-5; 7 bases line up with TRBD2. The CDR3 is made up of 15 amino acids. Germline lookup yields CDR1 SQVTM and CDR2 ANQGSEA. The CDR3 spells CSVLSQASGQETQYF. DNA of the CDR3: TGCAGCGTCCTCTCCCAGGCTAGCGGACAAGAGACCCAGTACTTT.

Turning to this clonotype: As the CDR3 is not closed by the conserved phenylalanine or tryptophan, this likely results from a read error. The V gene is TRBV29-1, the J gene TRBJ2-7; 9 bases line up with TRBD1. This CDR3 is built from 15 residues. CDR1 and CDR2 (germline): SQVTM, ANQGSEA. CDR3 in amino acids: CIATRGGQGFHEQYI. The CDR3 coding sequence is TGCATCGCAACAAGGGGGGGACAGGGTTTCCACGAGCAGTACATC.

With respect to this clonotype: A single base separates this from a much larger clone, so it may be a read error. Because the CDR3 is missing its conserved closing phenylalanine or tryptophan, this is likely a read error. This sequence joins TRBV30 and TRBJ2-3; TRBD2 might be the D (5 bases). Germline lookup yields CDR1 GTSNPN and CDR2 SVGIG (reference sequence). V dropped 3 bases and J dropped 7 bases, with 8 bases sitting between them. This CDR3 has 11 residues. CDR3 in DNA: TGTGCCTGGAGATACGGGAATACGCAGTATTCT. Protein sequence: CAWRYGNTQYS.

In the case of this clonotype: One junction end disagrees with the germline gene, perhaps due to a read error. The rearrangement joins TRBV4-2 to TRBJ2-7, with D possibly being TRBD1 (6 bases). The CDR3 is 14 amino acids. The germline gives CDR1 LGHNA, CDR2 YNFKEQ. The CDR3 region has the DNA TGTGCCACCAGCCCGAGAGGGGGTAGGGAAGAGCAGTATTTC. As protein: CATSPRGGREEQYF.

With respect to this clonotype: The CDR3 ends on some other residue instead of the conserved phenylalanine or tryptophan, so this is likely a read error. The rearrangement uses TRBV6-5 and TRBJ2-5; D tentatively fits TRBD1 or TRBD2 (5 bases each). Germline V CDR1 and CDR2: MNHEY, SVGAGI. Deletions cut 6 bases from V and 6 bases from J, with 17 bases between. The CDR3 consists of 14 residues. The CDR3, as DNA: TGTGCCAGCAGGGGATGGGGACCTATAAAGACCCAGTACCTC. Residues: CASRGWGPIKTQYL.

Concerning this clonotype: A much larger clone is a single base away; this may be a read error. V gene TRBV28 combines with J gene TRBJ2-2; possibly TRBD1 or TRBD2 for D (5 bases each). This CDR3 contains 13 residues. CDR1 and CDR2 from the germline V gene are MDHEN and SYDVKM. CDR3 residues: CAGSSLGPGELFF. The DNA of the CDR3 is TGTGCCGGCAGTTCCTTGGGACCCGGGGAGCTGTTTTTT.

As to this clonotype: A much bigger clone sits one base away, suggesting this may be a read error. This chain links TRBV30 with TRBJ2-1, with D possibly called TRBD1 or TRBD2 (5 bases each). Trimming took off 7 bases at V and 2 bases at J, with 18 bases between the two ends. In germline, CDR1 is GTSNPN, CDR2 SVGIG (reference sequence). The CDR3 consists of 15 residues. The CDR3 region has the DNA TGTGCCTCGATAGGGGCGGGCCGAGCCTACAATGAGCAGTTCTTC. Protein product: CASIGAGRAYNEQFF.

About this clonotype itself: An end of the junction does not agree with germline; a read error may underlie this. The rearrangement links TRBV19 to TRBJ2-4; 12 bases line up with TRBD2. The CDR3 covers 19 residues. The germline gives CDR1 LNHDA, CDR2 SQIVND (reference sequence). CDR3 in DNA: TGTGCCAGTAATATAGTTCCTAGCGGGAGGGCTTTAGCCATAAAAATTCAGTACTTC. Amino acids: CASNIVPSGRALAIKIQYF.

About this clonotype itself: A junction boundary mismatches the germline segment, possibly from a read error. V gene TRBV12-3 or TRBV12-4 combines with J gene TRBJ2-5; maybe TRBD2 (6 bases). The CDR3 sequence is 16 residues long. This chain's CDR3 is CASILMGGAKGETQYF. CDR3 bases: TGTGCCAGCATTTTAATGGGCGGGGCGAAGGGAGAGACCCAGTACTTC.

Points on this clonotype: One end of the junction is discordant with germline, which a read error may explain. The V call is TRBV29-1, the J call TRBJ2-7; either TRBD1 or TRBD2 may fit D (7 bases each). The CDR3 has 15 residues. Germline CDR1 SQVTM, CDR2 ANQGSEA. This chain's CDR3 is CSVTRGGQCSHEQYF. CDR3 DNA: TGCAGCGTAACAAGGGGGGGACAGTGTTCCCACGAACAGTACTTC.

To note about this clonotype: Germline and junction disagree at one end, which may indicate a read error. The rearrangement uses TRBV4-1 and TRBJ2-1; D remains ambiguous. CDR3 length equals 14 residues. CDR1 and CDR2 (germline): MGHRA, YSYEKL. This CDR3 is CACRRERNYNEQFF. The CDR3 region has the DNA TGCGCCTGCAGGCGAGAACGCAACTACAATGAGCAGTTCTTC.